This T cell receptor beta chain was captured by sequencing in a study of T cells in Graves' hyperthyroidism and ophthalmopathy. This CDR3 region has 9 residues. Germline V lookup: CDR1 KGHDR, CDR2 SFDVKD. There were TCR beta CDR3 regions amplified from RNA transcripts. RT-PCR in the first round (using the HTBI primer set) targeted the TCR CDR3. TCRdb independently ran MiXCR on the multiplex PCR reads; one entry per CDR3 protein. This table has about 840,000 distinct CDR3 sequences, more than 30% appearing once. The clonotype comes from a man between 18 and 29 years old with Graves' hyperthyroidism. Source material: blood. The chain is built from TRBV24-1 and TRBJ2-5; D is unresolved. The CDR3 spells CAPQETQYF. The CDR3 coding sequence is TGTGCTCCCCAAGAGACCCAGTACTTC.